A single sample is the source of the 17 T cell receptor beta chains below, sequenced in a study of identical twins. TCRdb reprocessed the 5' RACE reads with MiXCR, giving one entry per CDR3 protein. The sample holds roughly 230,000 distinct CDR3 sequences, roughly 8% seen once. These data are also associated with another study on yellow fever vaccine responses in identical twins.

The material sequenced was CD8+ T cells sorted from blood. Every receptor here comes from a woman aged 18-29 years in good health.

This clonotype was seen many times. The chain carries TRBV4-3 and TRBJ1-2; no definite D call. The CDR3 totals 15 residues. Per germline, CDR1 LGHNA and CDR2 YSLEER. Between the trimmed V and J ends, which lost 3 bases and 2 bases, there was a span of 13 bases. This chain's CDR3 is CASSQDGRLNYGYTF. CDR3 nucleotides: TGCGCCAGCAGCCAGGACGGAAGACTGAACTATGGCTACACCTTC.

This clonotype was detected a few times. The CDR3: CASSTRSGYTGELFF. The CDR3 coding sequence is TGTGCCAGCAGCACACGGTCAGGGTACACCGGGGAGCTGTTTTTT. The genes are TRBV3-1 and TRBJ2-2; weak D call: TRBD1 (5 bases). Trimming stripped 5 bases from V and 3 bases from J, with 13 bases between. CDR3 size: 15 residues. Germline V gene lookup returns CDR1 LGHDT and CDR2 YNNKEL (reference sequence).

This chain uses TRBV20-1 with TRBJ2-7; the D call may be TRBD1 or TRBD2 (5 bases each). The V and J ends lost 2 bases and 3 bases respectively, with 14 bases between them. CDR3 length: 14 amino acids. The germline CDR1 and CDR2 sequences are DFQATT and SNEGSKA (reference sequence). CDR3 residues: CSARSRDEGYEQYF. In DNA form, the CDR3 reads TGCAGTGCTAGAAGCCGGGACGAGGGCTACGAGCAGTACTTC.

There are a few counts of this clonotype. This chain joins TRBV5-1 and TRBJ2-3; D ambiguous. The CDR3 extends over 15 amino acids. Per the germline V gene, CDR1 is SGHRS and CDR2 is YFSETQ. V lost 3 bases to trimming and J lost 0 bases, with 11 bases between them. The CDR3 nucleotides are TGCGCCAGCAGCTCCGCCCCCGCTAGCACAGATACGCAGTATTTT. It translates to CASSSAPASTDTQYF.

This chain connects TRBV28 to TRBJ2-5; 14 bases line up with TRBD2. Germline CDR1 reads MDHEN; CDR2 reads SYDVKM. CDR3 length: 17 residues. Germline trimming cut 4 bases from V and 2 bases from J; bases unmatched to any gene: 6. The CDR3 DNA sequence: TGTGCCAGCAGTTCCCGCAGACTAGCGGGAGGGCAAGAGACCCAGTACTTC. This gives the protein CASSSRRLAGGQETQYF.

This clonotype was observed a few times. The chain employs TRBV4-2 and TRBJ2-3, with D unresolved. Trimming stripped 0 bases from V and 5 bases from J, with 15 bases between. This CDR3 has 16 amino acids. Germline lookup yields CDR1 LGHNA and CDR2 YNFKEQ. CDR3 in amino acids: CASSQDLRFNIDTQYF. As DNA, the CDR3 is TGTGCCAGCAGCCAAGATCTGCGGTTCAATATAGATACGCAGTATTTT.

The V and J genes are TRBV14 and TRBJ2-3; D may correspond to TRBD1 or TRBD2 (6 bases each). Between the trimmed V and J ends, which lost 8 bases and 1 base, there was a span of 10 bases. The germline V gene has CDR1 SGHDN and CDR2 FVKESK. The CDR3 length is 13 residues. The CDR3 nucleotides are TGTGCCAGCGGGAGGACAGGCACAGATACGCAGTATTTT. Amino acids: CASGRTGTDTQYF.

The table lists this clonotype with many counts. The chain employs TRBV12-3 or TRBV12-4 and TRBJ2-7; 7 bases are shared with TRBD2. The V gene end was trimmed by 5 bases and the J gene end by 0 bases; junction bases not matched to a gene: 13. The CDR3 is 17 amino acids. This CDR3 is CASSNLGLVGGSYEQYF. CDR3 DNA sequence: TGTGCCAGCAGTAATCTCGGACTAGTCGGCGGCTCCTACGAGCAGTACTTC.

The V and J genes are TRBV7-9 and TRBJ2-5, with TRBD1 matching over 8 bases. Germline loops: CDR1 SEHNR, CDR2 FQNEAQ (reference sequence). V shed 5 bases and J 5 bases; nucleotides not matched to a gene: 16. The CDR3 sequence is 17 residues long. The chain's CDR3 is CASSGPGTGISEETQYF. CDR3 nucleotide sequence: TGTGCCAGCAGCGGCCCCGGGACAGGAATAAGTGAGGAGACCCAGTACTTC.

In this sample, this clonotype turned up a few times. The V call is TRBV12-3 or TRBV12-4, the J call TRBJ2-3, with TRBD2 matching 16 bases. Trimming at V came to 8 bases and at J to 0 bases, leaving 8 bases not matched to a gene. The CDR3 sequence is 18 residues long. Here the CDR3 reads CASVGGTSGRGSTDTQYF. The CDR3 DNA is TGTGCCAGCGTTGGAGGGACTAGCGGGAGGGGAAGCACAGATACGCAGTATTTT.

This clonotype was counted only a few times. The chain carries TRBV29-1 and TRBJ2-7; 7 nucleotides line up with TRBD1. Germline trimming cut 4 bases from V and 2 bases from J; bases unmatched to any gene: 5. The germline V gene encodes CDR1 SQVTM and CDR2 ANQGSEA. The CDR3 has 13 amino acids. CDR3 DNA sequence: TGCAGCGTTGGGGCAGGGGGAACCTACGAGCAGTACTTC. Residues: CSVGAGGTYEQYF.

The table lists this clonotype with a few counts. The rearrangement uses TRBV29-1 and TRBJ2-1; D is unresolved. Trimming cost V 0 bases and J 12 bases, with 12 bases left between them. From germline, CDR1 is SQVTM and CDR2 ANQGSEA. This CDR3 has 12 residues. The CDR3 protein is CSVEDLGPGQFF. The CDR3 DNA reads TGCAGCGTTGAAGATCTTGGGCCAGGGCAGTTCTTC.

This clonotype came up many times. The chain carries TRBV29-1 and TRBJ2-2, with D possibly TRBD2 on 5 matching bases. Germline V CDR1 and CDR2: SQVTM, ANQGSEA. This CDR3 comprises 12 residues. The V end lost 3 bases, the J end lost 5 bases, and 7 bases lay between the germline ends. In nucleotides, the CDR3 is TGCAGCGTTGACACGGGGACCGGGGAGCTGTTTTTT. As protein: CSVDTGTGELFF.

In its sample, this clonotype was seen many times. This sequence joins TRBV10-1 and TRBJ2-5; D may be TRBD2 (6 bases). Germline V gene data show CDR1 as WNHNN and CDR2 as SYGVQD (reference sequence). With 3 bases removed from V and 3 bases from J, the gap between germline ends came to 11 bases. CDR3 length: 14 amino acids. CDR3 amino acids: CASSDPGEEETQYF. In DNA form, the CDR3 reads TGCGCCAGCAGTGATCCGGGAGAAGAAGAGACCCAGTACTTC.

The chain employs TRBV7-9 and TRBJ2-5, with 7 nucleotides matching TRBD2. After removal of 5 bases from V and 3 bases from J, the junction contained 6 bases not matched to a gene. The CDR3 is made up of 14 amino acids. CDR1 and CDR2 (germline): SEHNR, FQNEAQ (reference sequence). Here the CDR3 reads CASSQIGLEETQYF. The CDR3 nucleotides are TGTGCCAGCAGCCAAATCGGACTAGAAGAGACCCAGTACTTC.

This clonotype came up many times. The CDR3: CASSLLSNEQYF. As DNA, the CDR3 is TGTGCCAGCAGCTTACTGTCAAACGAGCAGTACTTC. The chain has TRBV7-9 and TRBJ2-7; D gene uncertain. CDR1 is SEHNR and CDR2 is FQNEAQ in the germline V gene (reference sequence). Trimming left V 2 bases short and J 5 bases short, with 7 bases between. This CDR3 region has 12 residues.

The rearrangement uses TRBV27 and TRBJ2-2; TRBD1 is a possible D gene (6 bases). With 5 bases removed from V and 0 bases from J, the gap between germline ends came to 10 bases. Germline V CDR1 and CDR2: MNHEY, SMNVEV (reference sequence). The CDR3 contains 15 residues. The CDR3 spells CASSVGTSNTGELFF. DNA of the CDR3: TGTGCCAGCAGTGTCGGGACATCGAACACCGGGGAGCTGTTTTTT.